The sequence of this TCR beta chain was determined in a study of T-cell reconstitution after alpha-beta-depleted transplantation in children. General study findings and limits: At the one-year point after transplant, T-cell counts and TCRbeta diversity were found to come mostly from T cells that had been newly produced. There were reportedly several hundred expanded graft clones from which alpha-beta T cells came about two months after transplant. At day 60, the high TCRbeta diversity found in some patients originated from recipient T cells and thymic progenitors that had survived.

Germline V CDR1 and CDR2: SQVTM, ANQGSEA. The CDR3 loop spans 12 amino acids. V was clipped by 6 bases and J by 6 bases, with 11 bases between them. On this clonotype itself: Its target is unknown.

Unique molecular identifiers tagged the TCRbeta library. TCRdb re-called the PCR reads through MiXCR, storing one row per CDR3 protein. The profile shows around 420,000 distinct CDR3 sequences, 16% of them singletons. The rearrangement uses TRBV29-1 and TRBJ2-2; the D is unclear. This TCR was sampled from a boy less than two years old who had a stem cell transplant for Wiskott-Aldrich syndrome, so the T cells may come from the graft donor. Sequencing was performed on PBMCs, mostly from graft donor cells, taken 360 days after TCRalphabeta/CD19-depleted stem cell transplant. Written as DNA, the CDR3 is TGCAGCGTCAGGACCCTCCCCGGGGAGCTGTTTTTT. Its translation: CSVRTLPGELFF.